The 29 T cell receptor beta chains given below trace back to one sample, sequenced in a study of blood T cell repertoires in COVID-19 (dated by TCRdb to about 2020). The library was produced with the immunoSEQ multiplex PCR assay. TCRdb limited this immuneACCESS table to in-frame rearrangements with V and J called. A share of clones is missing; checked studies link under half to unresolved V genes, and the rest is unexplained. Counted in this sample were approximately 140,000 clones; roughly 87% of them appeared once. Jointly, the top ten make up roughly 3.9% of the sample. The sequencing sample was made of PBMCs or T cells enriched from blood (not recorded which). These TCRs come from a woman aged 40 to 49 who had been exposed to COVID-19.

The chain carries TRBV19 and TRBJ1-1; no reliable D call. The CDR3 consists of 14 residues. Trimming cost V 7 bases and J 1 base, with 13 bases left between them. Germline values: CDR1 LNHDA, CDR2 SQIVND (reference sequence). DNA of the CDR3: TGTGCCAGTACCCCAATCCCAGGGAACACTGAAGCTTTCTTT. Its translation: CASTPIPGNTEAFF.

The chain recombines TRBV4-3 with TRBJ2-7, with D perhaps matching TRBD2 (5 bases). The ends were cut back, 1 base at V and 3 bases at J, with 10 bases in the middle. CDR1 LGHNA and CDR2 YSLEER come from the germline V gene. CDR3 size: 14 residues. The CDR3 coding sequence is TGCGCCAGCAGCCAAGCGGAGGACGGCTACGAGCAGTACTTC. Encoded protein: CASSQAEDGYEQYF.

The chain couples TRBV4-3 to TRBJ1-1, with a weak D call TRBD1 (6 bases). This CDR3 has 17 amino acids. Germline values: CDR1 LGHNA, CDR2 YSLEER. The V and J ends lost 2 bases and 11 bases respectively, with 27 bases between them. This CDR3 reads CASSQHPGRQGPVRAFF. In DNA form, the CDR3 reads TGCGCCAGCAGCCAACATCCCGGCCGGCAGGGGCCGGTAAGGGCTTTCTTT.

This rearrangement joins TRBV27 to TRBJ1-3, with D perhaps TRBD1 (6 bases). Per the germline V gene, CDR1 is MNHEY and CDR2 is SMNVEV (reference sequence). V was shortened by 2 bases and J by 4 bases, with 9 bases between the two germline ends. CDR3 length: 14 residues. CDR3 sequence reads: CASSLTGMGNTIYF. CDR3 nucleotides: TGTGCCAGCAGTTTAACAGGGATGGGAAACACCATATATTTT.

The chain carries TRBV5-1 and TRBJ1-1; possibly TRBD1 for D (6 bases). Trimming cost V 5 bases and J 3 bases, with 11 bases left between them. The CDR3 extends over 13 amino acids. From germline, CDR1 is SGHRS and CDR2 YFSETQ. The CDR3 bases are TGCGCCAGCAGGGACCAGGGGTACACTGAAGCTTTCTTT. Amino acids: CASRDQGYTEAFF.

V is TRBV10-3 and J is TRBJ2-7; the D gene is possibly TRBD1 (6 bases). The CDR3 sequence is 14 residues long. The germline V gene has CDR1 ENHRY and CDR2 SYGVKD. The V end was cut by 4 bases, the J end by 0 bases, with 10 bases between. The CDR3 bases are TGTGCCATCAGTGGACAGGATCTCTCCTACGAGCAGTACTTC. As protein: CAISGQDLSYEQYF.

This clone came up a few times. The chain uses TRBV13 and TRBJ2-6, with 11 bases that match TRBD1. Germline V gives CDR1 PRHDT, CDR2 FYEKMQ (reference sequence). The V segment lost 3 bases and the J segment 1 base; nucleotides outside the gene matches: 5. This CDR3 is built from 18 residues. For the CDR3, the DNA is TGTGCCAGCAGCTTGCACGGACAGGGGGCTTCTGGGGCCAACGTCCTGACTTTC. This codes for CASSLHGQGASGANVLTF.

CDR3 loop: CASSDAFGGGKLFF. In nucleotides, the CDR3 is TGTGCCAGCAGCGATGCATTTGGGGGCGGAAAACTGTTTTTT. The V and J genes are TRBV9 and TRBJ1-4; D is possibly TRBD1 (6 bases). V was shortened by 3 bases and J by 10 bases, with 16 bases between the two germline ends. CDR1 and CDR2 (germline): SGDLS, YYNGEE. This CDR3 region has 14 residues.

V is TRBV6-2 or TRBV6-3 and J is TRBJ2-7; TRBD1 might be the D (6 bases). The CDR3 loop spans 13 amino acids. CDR1 and CDR2 (germline): MNHEY, SVGEGT. V was cut by 8 bases and J by 2 bases, with 13 bases left in between. The CDR3 region is CASGPGHTYEQYF. Here the CDR3 DNA reads TGTGCCAGCGGCCCGGGACATACCTACGAGCAGTACTTC.

This chain uses TRBV7-2 with TRBJ1-2, with 7 positions matching TRBD1. Germline assignment: CDR1 SGHTA and CDR2 FQGNSA. The CDR3 spans 13 residues. V was clipped by 1 base and J by 8 bases; unmatched bases: 4. This chain's CDR3 is CASSLEGAGGYTF. CDR3 sequence (DNA): TGTGCCAGCAGCTTAGAGGGGGCGGGCGGCTACACCTTC. The variable domain in full, completed from reference TRBV7-2 and TRBJ1-2, reads GAGVSQSPSNKVTEKGKDVELRCDPISGHTALYWYRQSLGQGLEFLIYFQGNSAPDKSGLPSDRFSAERTGGSVSTLTIQRTQQEDSAVYLCASSLEGAGGYTFGSGTRLTVV.

This rearrangement joins TRBV19 to TRBJ1-6; D gene uncertain. Trimming took off 5 bases at V and 5 bases at J, with 10 bases between the two ends. The CDR3 contains 14 residues. Germline values: CDR1 LNHDA, CDR2 SQIVND (reference sequence). In DNA form, the CDR3 reads TGTGCCAGTAGTCGGTTAACGGATAATTCACCCCTCCACTTT. Residues: CASSRLTDNSPLHF. The complete variable domain, with remaining parts taken from reference TRBV19 and TRBJ1-6, reads DGGITQSPKYLFRKEGQNVTLSCEQNLNHDAMYWYRQDPGQGLRLIYYSQIVNDFQKGDIAEGYSVSREKKESFPLTVTSAQKNPTAFYLCASSRLTDNSPLHFGNGTRLTVT.

J is TRBJ1-6 and V is TRBV27, with TRBD1 as a possible D gene (5 bases). The CDR3 has 14 amino acids. CDR1 MNHEY and CDR2 SMNVEV come from the germline V gene (reference sequence). Trimming removed 8 bases from V and 2 bases from J, with 10 bases in between. This chain's CDR3 is CASLGGAYNSPLHF. The CDR3 coding sequence is TGTGCCAGCCTGGGGGGGGCCTATAATTCACCCCTCCACTTT.

The chain recombines TRBV27 with TRBJ2-3; 7 positions match TRBD1. This CDR3 spans 11 amino acids. V lost 9 bases and J lost 4; bases outside the gene matches: 1. The germline CDR1 and CDR2 sequences are MNHEY and SMNVEV (reference sequence). DNA of the CDR3: TGTGCCAGGGGGACAGCAGATACGCAGTATTTT. Translating gives CARGTADTQYF.

The chain couples TRBV3-1 (or the pseudogene TRBV3-2) to TRBJ2-7; 9 bases match TRBD1. The CDR3 spans 15 residues. CDR1 is LGHDT, CDR2 YNNKEL, per germline (reference sequence). V was clipped by 2 bases and J by 2 bases; unmatched bases: 4. Here the CDR3 DNA reads TGTGCCAGCAGCCAACAAAGGACAGGGGCCTACGAGCAGTACTTC. The encoded protein is CASSQQRTGAYEQYF.

The chain employs TRBV7-2 and TRBJ2-7, with TRBD1 identical over 8 bases. V lost 2 bases to trimming and J lost 2 bases; unmatched junction nucleotides: 8. CDR3 length: 16 amino acids. Germline loops: CDR1 SGHTA, CDR2 FQGNSA. CDR3 sequence: CASSLHPQGATYEQYF. Written as DNA, the CDR3 is TGTGCCAGCAGCTTACACCCCCAGGGGGCGACCTACGAGCAGTACTTC.

V and J are TRBV3-1 (or the pseudogene TRBV3-2) and TRBJ2-1; 9 positions match TRBD2. The CDR3 runs 17 residues. The germline V gene has CDR1 LGHDT and CDR2 YNNKEL (reference sequence). The trim removed 6 bases at V and 7 bases at J, leaving 16 bases unmatched. The CDR3, as DNA: TGTGCCAGCAGTCCGGCCGGGGCGGGGGGGCAACTAAATGAGCAGTTCTTC. Translation gives CASSPAGAGGQLNEQFF.

This clone has a single count. The V and J genes are TRBV28 and TRBJ1-2, with 10 positions matching TRBD1. The CDR3 consists of 17 residues. Trimming cost V 4 bases and J 8 bases; bases outside gene matches: 16. The germline gives CDR1 MDHEN, CDR2 SYDVKM. The CDR3 DNA sequence: TGTGCCAGCAGTTCCCCGGGACAGGGGAAAAAGGGGCTCGGCTACACCTTC. Translated: CASSSPGQGKKGLGYTF.

The gene calls are TRBV5-1 and TRBJ1-4, with 7 bases fitting TRBD1. The CDR3 is 17 amino acids. Per germline, CDR1 SGHRS and CDR2 YFSETQ. V lost 1 base to trimming and J lost 0 bases; unmatched junction nucleotides: 6. DNA of the CDR3: TGCGCCAGCAGCTTGAACGGACAGGACGCAACTAATGAAAAACTGTTTTTT. Encoded protein: CASSLNGQDATNEKLFF.

The chain joins TRBV11-2 to TRBJ2-3; tentatively, D is TRBD2 (5 bases). The CDR3 runs 14 residues. Germline values: CDR1 SGHAT, CDR2 FQNNGV. V was clipped by 5 bases and J by 4 bases, with 13 bases between them. CDR3 in amino acids: CASSPGGGPDTQYF. CDR3 in DNA: TGTGCCAGCAGCCCAGGTGGAGGACCAGATACGCAGTATTTT.

The chain has TRBV28 and TRBJ1-2, with D perhaps TRBD1 (6 bases). CDR3 length: 16 amino acids. Germline V gives CDR1 MDHEN, CDR2 SYDVKM. The V end lost 6 bases, the J end lost 2 bases, and 19 bases lay between the germline ends. In nucleotides, the CDR3 is TGTGCCAGCAGCGGGTTGGGAGGGGGGAGAAACTATGGCTACACCTTC. Residues: CASSGLGGGRNYGYTF.

The chain combines TRBV18 with TRBJ2-7; 8 nucleotides line up with TRBD1. The V and J ends lost 5 bases and 1 base, in that order; junction bases with no gene match: 4. CDR3 size: 14 residues. Germline CDR1 KGHSH, CDR2 LQKENI. This CDR3 is CASSNRGLSYEQYF. DNA for the CDR3: TGTGCCAGCTCAAACAGGGGGTTATCCTACGAGCAGTACTTC. The full variable domain, rest sourced from reference TRBV18 and TRBJ2-7, is NAGVMQNPRHLVRRRGQEARLRCSPMKGHSHVYWYRQLPEEGLKFMVYLQKENIIDESGMPKERFSAEFPKEGPSILRIQQVVRGDSAAYFCASSNRGLSYEQYFGPGTRLTVT.

The chain carries TRBV7-2 and TRBJ1-5; a weak D match, TRBD1 (5 bases). The V end was cut by 4 bases, the J end by 6 bases, with 10 bases between. This CDR3 comprises 13 residues. CDR1 is SGHTA, CDR2 FQGNSA, per germline. DNA of the CDR3: TGTGCCAGCAGCTCCGCCGGGGGTCAGCCCCAGCATTTT. It translates to CASSSAGGQPQHF.

The CDR3 bases are TGTGCCAGCAGCTTCCAGACAGGGACGCGCAATCAGCCCCAGCATTTT. It encodes CASSFQTGTRNQPQHF. The J gene is TRBJ1-5, the V gene TRBV5-4, with TRBD1 matching 7 bases. Trimming at V came to 2 bases and at J to 2 bases, leaving 7 bases not matched to a gene. CDR3 length: 16 residues. Germline CDR1 SGHNT, CDR2 YYREEE (reference sequence).

The V and J genes are TRBV18 and TRBJ1-1; 7 bases fit TRBD1. CDR1 and CDR2 from the germline V gene are KGHSH and LQKENI. This CDR3 is 15 amino acids long. V gave up 0 bases and J gave up 4 bases; unmatched junction bases: 5. The CDR3 is CASSPPTGEVTEAFF. The CDR3 coding sequence is TGTGCCAGCTCACCACCCACAGGGGAGGTCACTGAAGCTTTCTTT.

The chain links TRBV27 to TRBJ2-1; D remains ambiguous. The CDR3 is 15 residues long. V lost 2 bases and J lost 0, with 8 bases in between. Germline V lookup: CDR1 MNHEY, CDR2 SMNVEV (reference sequence). CDR3: CASSLTVNSYNEQFF. As DNA, the CDR3 is TGTGCCAGCAGTTTAACGGTAAACTCCTACAATGAGCAGTTCTTC.

This clone was counted once. The chain couples TRBV19 to TRBJ1-1, with D uncertain. V dropped 3 bases and J dropped 5 bases, with 13 bases sitting between them. Germline CDR1 is LNHDA and CDR2 is SQIVND (reference sequence). The CDR3 sequence is 14 residues long. The CDR3 nucleotides read TGTGCCAGTAGTATCCCCCGCGCTTGGACTGAAGCTTTCTTT. Protein product: CASSIPRAWTEAFF.

The chain couples TRBV4-1 to TRBJ2-1; TRBD1 aligns across 7 bases. Germline CDR1 and CDR2: MGHRA and YSYEKL. V lost 6 bases, J lost 6 bases, and 2 bases stayed unmatched. The CDR3 is 12 amino acids. CDR3 loop: CASRTGVNEQFF. The CDR3 DNA reads as TGCGCCAGCAGAACAGGGGTCAATGAGCAGTTCTTC.

This chain uses TRBV6-2 or TRBV6-3 with TRBJ1-4; weak D call: TRBD1 (6 bases). Germline V gene sequence: CDR1 MNHEY, CDR2 SVGEGT. V gave up 2 bases and J gave up 4 bases, with 11 bases separating them. The CDR3 is 15 residues long. The CDR3 DNA reads TGTGCCAGCAGTTACCTCGGACAGAATAATGAAAAACTGTTTTTT. Encoded protein: CASSYLGQNNEKLFF.

The rearrangement uses TRBV6-5 and TRBJ1-5; D is possibly TRBD1 (5 bases). CDR3 size: 15 residues. The V and J ends lost 0 bases and 7 bases respectively, with 13 bases between them. Germline-derived CDR1 and CDR2 are MNHEY and SVGAGI. In DNA, the CDR3 is TGTGCCAGCAGTTACTCGAGTGGAGCAGGGCAGCCCCAGCATTTT. This codes for CASSYSSGAGQPQHF.